A selection of T cell receptor beta chains follows, all from one sample in a study of T cell repertoires in cytomegalovirus infection. From the reads, TCRdb called clonotypes with MiXCR, one entry per CDR3 protein. Of approximately 110,000 distinct CDR3 sequences listed, 25% to 35% are singletons. Their target antigens are unknown. The sample was CD8+ T cells from cultured PBMCs, taken from culture after CMV antigen stimulation. The receptors originated from a human donor in good health (CMV status not recorded). Some clones in this sample may be carry-over from other donors' samples. CDR3s include the opening cysteine and the closing phenylalanine or tryptophan. A D gene is named only where the DNA matches it firmly. Where a row states a size, it is once, few, many or the class of an expanded clone; other rows omit it.

j_call clone_size v_call d_call cdr3_nt cdr3_aa
TRBJ2-4 once TRBV19 NA TGTGCCAGTAGTATGGCTAGCAACATTCAGTACTTC CASSMASNIQYF
TRBJ2-3 NA TRBV24-1 NA TGTGCCACCAGTGTGGGAAGGGGGGGGGACACAGATACGCAGTATTTT CATSVGRGGDTDTQYF
TRBJ2-7 many TRBV6-1 TRBD1 TGTGCCAGCAGTGTAACCGGGACAGGGGGCAGCGAGCAGTACTTC CASSVTGTGGSEQYF
TRBJ1-4 NA TRBV9 NA TGTGCCAGCAGCGTAGGAAGAGCAACTAATGAAAAACTGTTTTTT CASSVGRATNEKLFF
TRBJ2-3 few TRBV2 TRBD2 TGTGCCAGCGGTAGCGGGGGGGCCGGAGATACGCAGTATTTT CASGSGGAGDTQYF
TRBJ1-3 many TRBV7-6 NA TGTGCCAGCAGCCCGACAGCCAGCTCTGGAAACACCATATATTTT CASSPTASSGNTIYF
TRBJ2-7 NA TRBV4-1 TRBD1 TGCGCCAGCAGCCAAGAAAGACAGGGGGTTTACGAGCAGTACTTC CASSQERQGVYEQYF
TRBJ2-7 few TRBV5-4 TRBD1 TGTGCCAGCAGCTCGGAGGACAGGGGTACCTACGAGCAGTACTTC CASSSEDRGTYEQYF
TRBJ1-1 NA TRBV11-3 TRBD1 TGTGCCAGCAGCACGGACAGGGGTTCGGACACTGAAGCTTTCTTT CASSTDRGSDTEAFF
TRBJ2-1 few TRBV7-6 TRBD2 TGTGCCAGCAGCTTAGAAGGCGGGGGGTGGGGAAATGAGCAGTTCTTC CASSLEGGGWGNEQFF
TRBJ1-1 NA TRBV28 NA TGTGCCAGCAGCCCCCATTACACTGAAGCTTTCTTT CASSPHYTEAFF
TRBJ2-3 NA TRBV7-6 TRBD1 TGTGCCAGCAGCTCTACACAGGGGGCTTGGGATACGCAGTATTTT CASSSTQGAWDTQYF
TRBJ2-7 NA TRBV6-5 NA TGTGCCAGCAGCCCCACCCAATACTACGAGCAGTACTTC CASSPTQYYEQYF
TRBJ2-1 many TRBV14 TRBD2 TGTGCCAGCAGCCAGGGTAGACTAGCGGGGGTCCCAAGCTCCTACAATGAGCAGTTCTTC CASSQGRLAGVPSSYNEQFF
TRBJ1-2 NA TRBV10-3 NA TGTGCCGTAAGGGAGGTTTCTAAAAACTATGGCTACACCTTC CAVREVSKNYGYTF
TRBJ1-1 few TRBV6-1 NA TGTGCCAGCAGTGCATGTGGGGTCAGGAACACTGAAGCTTTCTTT CASSACGVRNTEAFF
TRBJ2-7 NA TRBV2 NA TGTGCCAGCAGTGAAAGGGAGGAGCAGTACTTC CASSEREEQYF
TRBJ1-2 many TRBV12-3/TRBV12-4 NA TGTGCCAGCAGTTATGATTATGGCTACACCTTC CASSYDYGYTF
TRBJ1-1 NA TRBV27 NA TGTGCCAGCAGTGTAATGACACCATCGGGGAACACTGAAGCTTTCTTT CASSVMTPSGNTEAFF
TRBJ2-5 few TRBV2 TRBD2 TGTGCCAGCAGGCGGGGGGGGGAGACCCAGTACTTC CASRRGGETQYF
TRBJ2-2 NA TRBV28 TRBD1 TGTGCCAGCCTGAAGACAGGGATAAACACCGGGGAGCTGTTTTTT CASLKTGINTGELFF
TRBJ2-1 many TRBV7-2 NA TGTGCCAGCAGCCCCGGGACTGGTAATGAGCAGTTCTTC CASSPGTGNEQFF
TRBJ2-5 few TRBV5-4 TRBD2 TGTGCCAGCAGCTTGGACCTCCCGACACAGGGACTAGCCCAAGAGACCCAGTACTTC CASSLDLPTQGLAQETQYF
TRBJ2-2 once TRBV7-2 TRBD1 TGTGCCAGCAGCTTAGTAGGGGGCCCGGACACCGGGGAGCTGTTTTTT CASSLVGGPDTGELFF
TRBJ2-7 NA TRBV9 NA TGTGCCAGCAGCTTCTCGCCCAGCACCTACGAGCAGTACTTC CASSFSPSTYEQYF
TRBJ2-7 NA TRBV12-3/TRBV12-4 NA TGTGCCAGCAGTTTTCGTCCAGGGAACTGCGAGCAGTACTTC CASSFRPGNCEQYF
TRBJ2-6 many TRBV19 NA TGTGCCAGTAAAACAGGGATCTCTGGGGCCAACGTCCTGACTTTC CASKTGISGANVLTF
TRBJ2-7 many TRBV7-9 NA TGTGCCAGCAGCCCCGAGGGTTCCCTCGAGCAGTACTTC CASSPEGSLEQYF
TRBJ1-1 few TRBV12-3/TRBV12-4 NA TGTGCCAGCAGTCTTTGGGATCGGGATGAAGCTTTCTTT CASSLWDRDEAFF
TRBJ2-2 few TRBV6-6 NA TGTGCCAGCACCGAGGGACCGCACACCGGGGAGCTGTTTTTT CASTEGPHTGELFF
TRBJ2-2 NA TRBV7-9 TRBD2 TGTGCCAGCAGCTCCCGGGGCCTCCCGGGGGGGCCCACCGGGGAGCTGTTTTTT CASSSRGLPGGPTGELFF
TRBJ2-1 NA TRBV24-1 NA TGTGCCACCAGCGACGGGACCACTAGTGATGAGCAGTTCTTC CATSDGTTSDEQFF
TRBJ2-2 many TRBV27 NA TGTGCCAGCAGTTTGGGCGGGTCAACCGGGGAGGAGCTGTTTTTT CASSLGGSTGEELFF
TRBJ2-7 few TRBV7-3 TRBD2 TGTGCCAGCAGCTTAAACGGGGGGGCCTCCTACGAGCAGTACTTC CASSLNGGASYEQYF
TRBJ2-1 NA TRBV24-1 NA TGTGCCACCAGTGATTTCGCAGCCGGTGAGCAGTTCTTC CATSDFAAGEQFF
TRBJ1-2 NA TRBV10-3 NA TGTGCCATCAGTGATCGAGGGGGTTATTATGATGGCTACACCTTC CAISDRGGYYDGYTF
TRBJ2-7 NA TRBV27 NA TGTGCCAGCAGTTTATCCGTAAGAGGGGTCGAGCAGTACTTC CASSLSVRGVEQYF
TRBJ2-7 NA TRBV27 TRBD2 TGTGCCAGCAGTTTAGTTACGGGGACTACGGGTGAGCAGTACTTC CASSLVTGTTGEQYF
TRBJ2-7 NA TRBV24-1 NA TGTGCCACCAGCGGGATGTATACTTTCTACGAGCAGTACTTC CATSGMYTFYEQYF
TRBJ2-2 many TRBV7-3 NA TGTGCCAGCAGCTTAACGGGGGCCGGGGAGCTGTTTTTT CASSLTGAGELFF
TRBJ2-1 NA TRBV12-3/TRBV12-4 TRBD1 TGTGCCAGCAGCTCCGGACAGGGGGCGTCTTACAATGAGCAGTTCTTC CASSSGQGASYNEQFF
TRBJ2-1 NA TRBV7-8 TRBD1 TGTGCCAGCACCCCCGACAGGACAGGGGCTACAGGGGCGCAGTTCTTC CASTPDRTGATGAQFF
TRBJ2-2 NA TRBV20-1 NA TGCAGTGCTAGGACAGGGAACACCGGGGAGCTGTTTTTT CSARTGNTGELFF
TRBJ2-5 many TRBV28 TRBD1 TGTGCCAGCAGACTGGACAGGGGGCTGCGGGAGACCCAGTACTTC CASRLDRGLRETQYF
TRBJ2-7 few TRBV4-1 NA TGCGCCAGCAGCCTCCGGGACGGGACCTACGAGCAGTACTTC CASSLRDGTYEQYF
TRBJ2-6 few TRBV18 NA TGTGCCAGCTCACCAGGGGGCGGAGGGGCCAACGTCCTGACTTTC CASSPGGGGANVLTF
TRBJ2-7 few TRBV2 NA TGTGCCAGCAAATGGACGGAGGAGCGGGTAGGCTACGAGCAGTACTTC CASKWTEERVGYEQYF
TRBJ2-4 NA TRBV4-1 NA TGCGCCAGCAGCCCCGGAAGGGCCAACATTCAGTACTTC CASSPGRANIQYF
TRBJ1-1 NA TRBV6-1 NA TGTGCCAGCAGTTCAACTGGAGGACTCGGGGCTGAAGCTTTCTTT CASSSTGGLGAEAFF
TRBJ1-2 NA TRBV2 NA TGTGCCAGCATTTCGACAGTCTATGGCTACACCTTC CASISTVYGYTF
TRBJ1-1 NA TRBV5-1 NA TGCGCCAGCAGCCTGTCGCAGGGAGACACTGAAGCTTTCTTT CASSLSQGDTEAFF
TRBJ1-2 few TRBV27 NA TGTGCCAGCAGTTTTACAGGGAGTCGTGGCTACACCTTC CASSFTGSRGYTF
TRBJ2-3 few TRBV11-2 NA TGTGCCAGCAGCTTAGATCCGGGATCTAGCACAGATACGCAGTATTTT CASSLDPGSSTDTQYF
TRBJ1-3 NA TRBV11-3 TRBD1 TGTGCCAGCAGCTTAGGAACGGGACAGGGTCCTGGAAACACCATATATTTT CASSLGTGQGPGNTIYF
TRBJ1-2 NA TRBV5-1 NA TGCGCCAGCAGCAGGGGGTTCCAGGAATACGGCTACACCTTC CASSRGFQEYGYTF
TRBJ1-4 NA TRBV6-1 NA TGTGCCAGCAGTCTATCCACTAATGAAAAACTGTTTTTT CASSLSTNEKLFF
TRBJ2-5 NA TRBV19 TRBD1 TGTGCCAGTTCCGGGACAGGGGTCAAGTTGGGGGAGACCCAGTACTTC CASSGTGVKLGETQYF